The source of this T cell receptor beta chain is a study of cytomegalovirus exposure and HLA in healthy donors. Background on the study: The roughly 110 validation repertoires were produced on the same platform as the 670 or so repertoires of the first cohort. This was reported in a later analysis.

This clone was observed once. Data came from immunoSEQ multiplex PCR; TCRdb stores just in-frame clones and leaves some out. The data hold fewer than 250,000 clones, with roughly 88% observed a single time. The CDR3 consists of 15 residues. The V end lost 1 base, the J end lost 5 bases, and 12 bases lay between the germline ends. From germline, CDR1 is SGHTA and CDR2 FQGNSA. The receptor was isolated from a woman between 25 and 40 years old in good health and CMV-seropositive. The sequencing input was PBMCs. The chain carries TRBV7-2 and TRBJ1-5; maybe TRBD1 (5 bases). The CDR3 spells CASSLGSGGHQPQHF. The CDR3 region has the DNA TGTGCCAGCAGCTTAGGGTCGGGGGGACATCAGCCCCAGCATTTT. The full variable domain, rest sourced from reference TRBV7-2 and TRBJ1-5, is GAGVSQSPSNKVTEKGKDVELRCDPISGHTALYWYRQSLGQGLEFLIYFQGNSAPDKSGLPSDRFSAERTGGSVSTLTIQRTQQEDSAVYLCASSLGSGGHQPQHFGDGTRLSIL.